This T cell receptor (beta chain) appears in the sequencing data of a study of Ad26.COV2.S vaccination and SARS-CoV-2 variants. Study context: Intramuscular Ad26.COV2.S at 5x10^10 or 1x10^11 viral particles.

Study observations and caveats: Reportedly, spike-specific CD8+ and CD4+ T cell responses achieved substantial breadth once vaccination had taken place.

The repertoire was sequenced with immunoSEQ multiplex PCR; TCRdb's copy has only in-frame clones and lacks some. The table shows around 250,000 clones, with 87% occurring only once. Concerning this clone: What it recognizes is unknown.

Trimming removed 4 bases from V and 9 bases from J, with 27 bases in between. This CDR3 spans 16 amino acids. Germline CDR1 SQVTM, CDR2 ANQGSEA. Stated treatment: 19 received Ad26.COV2.S at low or high dose, single or two shots; about 5 received placebo; per-sample allocation not given. Sampling took place 63 days after the first vaccine or placebo injection. The chain recombines TRBV29-1 with TRBJ2-5, with D tentatively TRBD2 (8 bases). The source of this sequence is a person between 18 and 65 years old who received the Ad26.COV2.S COVID-19 vaccine or a placebo. Here the sequenced sample was peripheral blood, taken in a trial of Ad26.COV2.S vaccine versus placebo. The CDR3 nucleotides read TGCAGCGTTGTAACCCCCCGGGGGGGGGACAGTGACCCCCAGTACTTC. The encoded protein is CSVVTPRGGDSDPQYF.